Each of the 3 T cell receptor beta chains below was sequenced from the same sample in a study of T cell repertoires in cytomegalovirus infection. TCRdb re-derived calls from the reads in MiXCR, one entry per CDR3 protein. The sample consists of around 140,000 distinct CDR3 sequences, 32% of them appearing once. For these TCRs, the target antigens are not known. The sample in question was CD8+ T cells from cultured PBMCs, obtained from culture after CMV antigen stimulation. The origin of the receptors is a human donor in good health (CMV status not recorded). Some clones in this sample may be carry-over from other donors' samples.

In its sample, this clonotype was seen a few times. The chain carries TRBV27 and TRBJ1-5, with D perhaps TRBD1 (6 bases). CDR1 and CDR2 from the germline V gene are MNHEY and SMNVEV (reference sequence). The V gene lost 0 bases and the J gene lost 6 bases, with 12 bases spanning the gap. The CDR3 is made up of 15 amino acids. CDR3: CASSLSGQSGQPQHF. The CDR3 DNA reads TGTGCCAGCAGTTTATCGGGACAATCGGGTCAGCCCCAGCATTTT.

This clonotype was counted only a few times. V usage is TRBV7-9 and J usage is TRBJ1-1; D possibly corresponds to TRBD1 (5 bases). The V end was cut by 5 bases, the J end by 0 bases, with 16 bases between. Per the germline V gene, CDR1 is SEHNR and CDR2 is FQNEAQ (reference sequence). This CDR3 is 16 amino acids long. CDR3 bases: TGTGCCAGCAGCCCCCCCCTGGAGGGGATGAACACTGAAGCTTTCTTT. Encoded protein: CASSPPLEGMNTEAFF.

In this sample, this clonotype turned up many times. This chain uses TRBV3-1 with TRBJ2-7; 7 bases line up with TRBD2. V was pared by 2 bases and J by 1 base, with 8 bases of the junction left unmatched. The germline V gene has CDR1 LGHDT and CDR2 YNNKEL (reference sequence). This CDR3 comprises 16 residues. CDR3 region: CASSQFRTSGSYEQYF. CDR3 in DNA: TGTGCCAGCAGCCAATTTAGGACTAGTGGATCCTACGAGCAGTACTTC.